The T cell receptor (beta chain) described here comes from a study of OX40 agonist ivuxolimab in advanced cancers. TCRdb's copy holds only in-frame clones and misses some; the assay was immunoSEQ multiplex PCR. The sample contains about 37,000 clones, around 85% of which appear only once. Study results and caveats: Some nonresponders additionally presented with little normalized T-cell clonal expansion.

CDR3 size: 12 residues. The V and J ends lost 1 base and 7 bases respectively, with 8 bases between them. The germline V gene encodes CDR1 SEHNR and CDR2 FQNEAQ (reference sequence). This clone was observed a single time. Its specificity is not known. The sequence was obtained from an adult with an advanced solid tumor such as melanoma, head and neck, liver or kidney cancer. The source was CD4+ or CD8+ T cells sorted from blood, collected in a trial of the OX40 agonist ivuxolimab. V and J are TRBV7-9 and TRBJ2-7; D call uncertain. CDR3 sequence reads: CASSLGWEEQYF. The CDR3 nucleotides are TGTGCCAGCAGCTTAGGTTGGGAAGAGCAGTACTTC.